This TCR beta chain was obtained from a study of T-cell memory formation after mild COVID-19. 5'RACE with constant-segment primers built TCRalpha and TCRbeta cDNA libraries with UMIs. Using its own MiXCR run on the 5' RACE reads, TCRdb lists one record per CDR3 protein. The table lists some 150,000 distinct CDR3 sequences, about 6% of them singletons. Points from the study as a whole: Some SARS-CoV-2-responding clones were already detected in memory before infection. Second-wave clones that peaked on day 37 lacked confirmed SARS-CoV-2 specificity.

This clonotype was observed a few times. Antigen: not known. Trimming took 1 base from V and 4 from J, leaving 13 bases between them. The length of the CDR3 is 15 residues. From germline, CDR1 is LGHNA and CDR2 YSLEER. The chain is built from TRBV4-3 and TRBJ1-2; D unresolved. Sequencing input: PBMCs or a T cell subset sorted from them (not recorded which). This clonotype originated in an adult woman who had mild COVID-19 (a few samples of this study predate the infection). Cell type and time point are not known. The CDR3 is CASSQVDVAAYGYTF. For the CDR3, the DNA is TGCGCCAGCAGCCAAGTTGACGTGGCCGCCTATGGCTACACCTTC.